This T cell receptor (beta chain) was profiled in a study of T cell changes during pregnancy in multiple sclerosis (dated by TCRdb to the late 2010s). About the study as a whole: The study looked at changes in the T cell repertoire across pregnancy in women with multiple sclerosis.

Libraries were constructed by the immunoSEQ multiplex PCR assay. The source is immuneACCESS, and TCRdb retained only in-frame sequences with V and J called. Part of the clones is not carried over; for the studies checked, unresolved V genes explain less than half of this, and the remainder is unexplained. The sample yields about 57,000 clones; less than 95% were counted once. The ten top clones hold roughly 3.6% of the sample. CDR1 and CDR2 were assigned from the germline V gene as KGHSH and LQKENI. The CDR3 spans 18 residues, from the cysteine through the phenylalanine. The retained sequence is limited to the CDR3, 54 bases, with the frame set at the first base. V drops 2 bases and J drops 3 bases, leaving 22 bases in between. As regards this clone: Its antigen remains unidentified. Base-call qualities are not available, and no considerably larger clone is one nucleotide away.

This TCR was sampled from a female donor in good health, enrolled as a control in a pregnancy study. The V and J genes are TRBV18 and TRBJ1-1; a tentative D match to TRBD1 spans 5 bases. The sequenced sample was peripheral blood, obtained after pregnancy. Here is the DNA: TGTGCCAGCTCACCAACAGGAAATTCTATGATGATGGACACTGAAGCTTTCTTT. Translated, it gives CASSPTGNSMMMDTEAFF.